Sequencing of this TCR beta chain was carried out in a study of T-cell reconstitution after alpha-beta-depleted transplantation in children. V was pared by 6 bases and J by 8 bases, with 13 bases between. The CDR3 loop spans 11 amino acids. Germline values: CDR1 DFQATT, CDR2 SNEGSKA (reference sequence). Only a few counts were recorded for this clonotype. The antigen remains undetermined. Unique molecular identifiers were used to barcode this TCRbeta library. Using its own MiXCR run on the PCR reads, TCRdb lists one record per CDR3 protein. The table includes about 980,000 distinct CDR3 sequences, about 31% detected once. Study results and caveats: About two months after transplant, alpha-beta T cells reportedly came from several hundred expanded graft clones. At the one-year point after transplant, T-cell counts and TCRbeta diversity were found to come mostly from T cells that had been newly produced.

The sample here was PBMCs, mostly from graft donor cells, taken 360 days after TCRalphabeta/CD19-depleted stem cell transplant. This TCR came from a boy in the first two years of life who had a stem cell transplant for SCID, so the T cells may come from the graft donor. The rearrangement uses TRBV20-1 and TRBJ1-2, with D possibly matching TRBD1 (6 bases). CDR3 protein: CSAAGVFGYTF. CDR3 DNA: TGCAGTGCAGCAGGGGTTTTCGGCTACACCTTC.